The 27 T cell receptor beta chains in this list originate from one sample, sequenced in a study of blood T cell repertoires in COVID-19. Produced via immunoSEQ multiplex PCR; TCRdb's table is partial and in-frame only. The repertoire holds hundreds of thousands of clones, with about 88% as singletons. Sequencing input: PBMCs or T cells enriched from blood (not recorded which). These receptors originate from a woman between 35 and 50 years old who had recovered from COVID-19.

This sequence joins TRBV18 and TRBJ2-3; 7 bases agree with TRBD1. Trimming took 1 base from V and 4 from J; bases not matched to a gene: 5. Per the germline V gene, CDR1 is KGHSH and CDR2 is LQKENI. The CDR3 has 15 residues. DNA for the CDR3: TGTGCCAGCTCACCACGGCAGGGGGATGCAGATACGCAGTATTTT. Its protein is CASSPRQGDADTQYF.

The chain employs TRBV7-2 and TRBJ2-7; the match to TRBD2 covers 13 bases. The CDR3 runs to 16 residues. Germline V gene sequence: CDR1 SGHTA, CDR2 FQGNSA. After removal of 4 bases from V and 4 bases from J, the junction contained 7 bases not matched to a gene. In nucleotides, the CDR3 is TGTGCCAGCAGCTCACCACTAGCGGGGGGGCTTTACGAGCAGTACTTC. Protein product: CASSSPLAGGLYEQYF.

The rearrangement links TRBV3-1 (or the pseudogene TRBV3-2) to TRBJ2-7, with 10 bases lining up with TRBD1. Trimming at V came to 5 bases and at J to 4 bases, leaving 2 bases not matched to a gene. The germline CDR1 and CDR2 sequences are LGHDT and YNNKEL (reference sequence). The CDR3 totals 13 residues. CDR3 nucleotide sequence: TGTGCCAGCAGCGACAGGGGGCCGTACGAGCAGTACTTC. Amino acids: CASSDRGPYEQYF.

There are a few counts of this clone. The rearrangement links TRBV11-1 to TRBJ1-4, with TRBD1 matching 9 bases. CDR1 SGHAT and CDR2 FQDESV come from the germline V gene (reference sequence). With 5 bases clipped from V and 8 bases from J, the junction kept 6 bases outside the gene matches. CDR3 length: 14 amino acids. CDR3 DNA sequence: TGTGCCAGCAGCGAGACAGGGGGTAACGAAAAACTGTTTTTT. It encodes CASSETGGNEKLFF.

The V and J genes are TRBV19 and TRBJ2-4, with TRBD1 matching 8 bases. The J segment lost 6 bases and the V segment lost 8 bases, leaving 6 bases of the junction unmatched. Germline CDR1 reads LNHDA; CDR2 reads SQIVND (reference sequence). The CDR3 is made up of 13 amino acids. This CDR3 is CASSGQVANIQYF. For the CDR3, the DNA is TGTGCCAGTTCGGGACAGGTTGCAAACATTCAGTACTTC.

This chain links TRBV7-2 with TRBJ1-6, with 7 bases matching TRBD1. This CDR3 is 18 amino acids long. Germline V CDR1 and CDR2: SGHTA, FQGNSA. Unmatched junction bases numbered 8, after V lost 1 base and J lost 2 bases. As DNA, the CDR3 is TGTGCCAGCAGCTTAGGCTACCAGGGACAGACCTATAATTCACCCCTCCACTTT. It translates to CASSLGYQGQTYNSPLHF.

The chain links TRBV29-1 to TRBJ2-2; TRBD2 matches at 10 bases. CDR3 length equals 14 residues. The trim removed 6 bases at V and 1 base at J, leaving 2 bases unmatched. Per germline, CDR1 SQVTM and CDR2 ANQGSEA. The CDR3 loop is CSVRTSGNTGELFF. For the CDR3, the DNA is TGCAGCGTAAGGACTAGCGGGAACACCGGGGAGCTGTTTTTT.

This clone was seen only a few times. In DNA form, the CDR3 reads TGCAGTGCTAATGGACAGCTTGGCTACACCTTC. As protein: CSANGQLGYTF. V gene TRBV20-1 combines with J gene TRBJ1-2, with a possible D match to TRBD1 (6 bases). The CDR3 spans 11 residues. Germline V gene sequence: CDR1 DFQATT, CDR2 SNEGSKA (reference sequence). V was clipped by 4 bases and J by 7 bases, with 10 bases between them.

This clone is a singleton in its sample. This chain connects TRBV19 to TRBJ2-5, with 10 positions matching TRBD1. This CDR3 has 15 amino acids. Germline assignment: CDR1 LNHDA and CDR2 SQIVND (reference sequence). The junction had 6 bases not matched to a gene; V was cut back by 3 bases and J by 5 bases. The CDR3 coding sequence is TGTGCCAGTAGTATCGGGACAGGGGATGCGGAGACCCAGTACTTC. It is translated as CASSIGTGDAETQYF.

Points on this clone: The sample contains more than one DNA sequence encoding this CDR3. The chain employs TRBV7-2 and TRBJ2-7, with TRBD2 matching 11 bases. The CDR3 contains 15 residues. Germline V gives CDR1 SGHTA, CDR2 FQGNSA. V was clipped by 4 bases and J by 2 bases; unmatched bases: 4. CDR3 amino acids: CASSSGLAGTYEQYF. Here the CDR3 DNA reads TGTGCCAGCAGCTCCGGACTAGCGGGTACCTACGAGCAGTACTTC.

The chain uses TRBV29-1 and TRBJ2-7, with 8 bases matching TRBD2. The CDR3 has 11 amino acids. Trimming at V came to 4 bases and at J to 6 bases, leaving 2 bases not matched to a gene. Germline lookup yields CDR1 SQVTM and CDR2 ANQGSEA. As DNA, the CDR3 is TGCAGCGTTGTGACTAGCGCCGAGCAGTACTTC. Its protein is CSVVTSAEQYF.

The chain links TRBV19 to TRBJ1-2; D not resolved. This CDR3 contains 11 residues. The germline gives CDR1 LNHDA, CDR2 SQIVND (reference sequence). Trimming took off 7 bases at V and 7 bases at J, with 10 bases between the two ends. CDR3 DNA: TGTGCCAGTACGGGGTTCTCTGGCTACACCTTC. Translated: CASTGFSGYTF.

CDR3 sequence: CASSHPAGGYEQYF. The CDR3 coding sequence is TGCGCCAGCAGCCACCCAGCGGGGGGTTACGAGCAGTACTTC. The V and J genes are TRBV4-1 and TRBJ2-7; 9 nucleotides match TRBD2. Germline CDR1 reads MGHRA; CDR2 reads YSYEKL. The CDR3 spans 14 residues. Trimming took 3 bases from V and 4 from J; bases not matched to a gene: 4.

The V gene is TRBV18, the J gene TRBJ1-1; unclear D gene. There are 11 residues in the CDR3. Trimming cost V 4 bases and J 8 bases, with 8 bases left between them. CDR1 is KGHSH and CDR2 is LQKENI in the germline V gene. Written as DNA, the CDR3 is TGTGCCAGCTCACTCGGGTCGGAAGCTTTCTTT. It specifies CASSLGSEAFF.

CDR3 coding DNA: TGTGCCAGCAGCTTAGGGACTATAGGCATCGGGGAGCTGTTTTTT. Its translation: CASSLGTIGIGELFF. The V gene is TRBV7-2, the J gene TRBJ2-2, with a weak D call TRBD2 (6 bases). There are 15 residues in the CDR3. Germline values: CDR1 SGHTA, CDR2 FQGNSA. V lost 1 base and J 7 bases, leaving 13 bases between the germline ends.

This clone was counted only a few times. The DNA of the CDR3 is TGTGCCAGCACCGACAGGGGGGGTTCACCCCTCCACTTT. This gives the protein CASTDRGGSPLHF. The V and J genes are TRBV6-5 and TRBJ1-6, with 9 nucleotides matching TRBD1. CDR1 is MNHEY, CDR2 SVGAGI, per germline. The CDR3 covers 13 residues. The V and J ends lost 7 bases and 9 bases, in that order; junction bases with no gene match: 4.

The rearrangement links TRBV7-2 to TRBJ2-7; a weak D match, TRBD2 (5 bases). The germline V gene has CDR1 SGHTA and CDR2 FQGNSA. The CDR3 runs 15 residues. Trimming removed 8 bases from V and 0 bases from J, with 17 bases in between. CDR3 residues: CASGPSSKSSYEQYF. DNA for the CDR3: TGTGCCAGCGGCCCTAGCTCAAAAAGCTCCTACGAGCAGTACTTC. Full variable domain (outside the CDR3, taken from reference TRBV7-2 and TRBJ2-7): GAGVSQSPSNKVTEKGKDVELRCDPISGHTALYWYRQSLGQGLEFLIYFQGNSAPDKSGLPSDRFSAERTGGSVSTLTIQRTQQEDSAVYLCASGPSSKSSYEQYFGPGTRLTVT.

The chain couples TRBV28 to TRBJ1-1, with a possible D match to TRBD1 (5 bases). Trimming took off 8 bases at V and 0 bases at J, with 13 bases between the two ends. The length of the CDR3 is 14 residues. Germline CDR1 and CDR2: MDHEN and SYDVKM. This CDR3 is CASGLQELNTEAFF. The CDR3 DNA is TGTGCCAGCGGATTACAGGAGCTGAACACTGAAGCTTTCTTT.

J is TRBJ2-2 and V is TRBV9, with 11 bases identical to TRBD2. CDR1 is SGDLS, CDR2 YYNGEE, per germline. V gave up 3 bases and J gave up 1 base; unmatched junction bases: 5. This CDR3 has 17 residues. The CDR3 nucleotides are TGTGCCAGCAGCGAGCCGGGACTAGCGGTGAACACCGGGGAGCTGTTTTTT. It yields the protein CASSEPGLAVNTGELFF.

The chain links TRBV30 to TRBJ1-6; 9 bases match TRBD1. The V gene end was trimmed by 1 base and the J gene end by 6 bases; junction bases not matched to a gene: 4. In germline, CDR1 is GTSNPN, CDR2 SVGIG (reference sequence). CDR3 length: 15 residues. This chain's CDR3 is CAWSGGQGINSPLHF. CDR3 DNA sequence: TGTGCCTGGAGTGGGGGACAGGGCATTAATTCACCCCTCCACTTT.

The chain links TRBV7-9 to TRBJ2-2; 8 positions agree with TRBD1. Germline V gene sequence: CDR1 SEHNR, CDR2 FQNEAQ (reference sequence). V lost 7 bases, J lost 7 bases, and 5 bases stayed unmatched. The length of the CDR3 is 13 residues. The CDR3 loop is CASTNRGSGELFF. The CDR3 DNA reads as TGTGCCAGCACGAACAGGGGGAGCGGGGAGCTGTTTTTT. The full variable domain, rest sourced from reference TRBV7-9 and TRBJ2-2, is DTGVSQNPRHKITKRGQNVTFRCDPISEHNRLYWYRQTLGQGPEFLTYFQNEAQLEKSRLLSDRFSAERPKGSFSTLEIQRTEQGDSAMYLCASTNRGSGELFFGEGSRLTVL.

In its sample, this clone was seen a few times. The chain recombines TRBV5-1 with TRBJ2-1; D gene unclear. Per germline, CDR1 SGHRS and CDR2 YFSETQ. CDR3 length: 14 residues. Between the trimmed V and J ends, which lost 0 bases and 1 base, there was a span of 5 bases. CDR3 sequence reads: CASSLELSYNEQFF. The CDR3 region has the DNA TGCGCCAGCAGCTTGGAACTATCCTACAATGAGCAGTTCTTC. The full variable domain, in which reference TRBV5-1 and TRBJ2-1 provide the parts outside the CDR3, is KAGVTQTPRYLIKTRGQQVTLSCSPISGHRSVSWYQQTPGQGLQFLFEYFSETQRNKGNFPGRFSGRQFSNSRSEMNVSTLELGDSALYLCASSLELSYNEQFFGPGTRLTVL.

This chain uses TRBV19 with TRBJ2-3; weak D call: TRBD1 (5 bases). The CDR3 is made up of 14 amino acids. The germline gives CDR1 LNHDA, CDR2 SQIVND (reference sequence). Trimming stripped 5 bases from V and 6 bases from J, with 15 bases between. In DNA, the CDR3 is TGTGCCAGTAGTTTCAGGGCCCGCGAGGATACGCAGTATTTT. Residues: CASSFRAREDTQYF.

V and J are TRBV7-2 and TRBJ1-1; D unclear. The ends were cut back, 1 base at V and 5 bases at J, with 8 bases in the middle. CDR1 is SGHTA and CDR2 is FQGNSA in the germline V gene. This CDR3 has 13 residues. The CDR3 DNA reads TGTGCCAGCAGCTTAGTCACGGGAACTGAAGCTTTCTTT. This sequence encodes CASSLVTGTEAFF.

V gene TRBV18 combines with J gene TRBJ2-5, with TRBD2 identical over 7 bases. The germline V gene has CDR1 KGHSH and CDR2 LQKENI. CDR3 length: 16 amino acids. V was clipped by 3 bases and J by 5 bases; unmatched bases: 12. The CDR3, as DNA: TGTGCCAGCTCACCTTTAGCGGGTGGGGCCGGGGAGACCCAGTACTTC. Protein sequence: CASSPLAGGAGETQYF. The complete variable domain, with remaining parts taken from reference TRBV18 and TRBJ2-5, reads NAGVMQNPRHLVRRRGQEARLRCSPMKGHSHVYWYRQLPEEGLKFMVYLQKENIIDESGMPKERFSAEFPKEGPSILRIQQVVRGDSAAYFCASSPLAGGAGETQYFGPGTRLLVL.

The chain combines TRBV6-2 or TRBV6-3 with TRBJ2-1, with 10 bases aligning to TRBD2. The CDR3 covers 16 residues. Trimming cost V 0 bases and J 4 bases; bases outside gene matches: 3. The V gene's germline CDR1 is MNHEY and CDR2 SVGEGT. CDR3 in DNA: TGTGCCAGCAGTTACTCCGGACTAGCGGCTTACAATGAGCAGTTCTTC. The encoded protein is CASSYSGLAAYNEQFF.

This clone was recorded only once. The chain has TRBV19 and TRBJ2-1; 12 bases are shared with TRBD1. Per germline, CDR1 LNHDA and CDR2 SQIVND (reference sequence). The CDR3 contains 16 residues. The ends lost 6 bases at V and 8 bases at J; junction bases unmatched: 11. This chain's CDR3 is CASSPIRDRGRDEQFF. CDR3 in DNA: TGTGCCAGTAGCCCTATCCGGGACAGGGGGCGCGATGAGCAGTTCTTC.